This T cell receptor beta chain derives from a study of chemoradiotherapy in HPV16-positive cancers. About the research overall: Candidate HPV-specific clones and shared TCR motifs came from two HPV16-positive patients.

Study results and caveats: During treatment, candidate HPV-specific clones and E7-related motifs expanded in tumor.

The data were produced by immunoSEQ multiplex PCR, yet TCRdb's version contains in-frame clones alone and is incomplete. The data contain over 9,000 clones, about nine tenths of them singletons. About this clone: The antigen is unknown.

This TCR derives from a human donor with HPV-associated anogenital cancer. This sample comprised blood, obtained from a patient who underwent chemoradiotherapy.

As DNA, the CDR3 is TGTGCCAGCCGAACAGGGTTTGGGCAGTTCTTC. Translation: CASRTGFGQFF. This chain links TRBV27 with TRBJ2-1; TRBD1 is a possible D gene (6 bases). V was shortened by 8 bases and J by 12 bases, with 14 bases between the two germline ends. This CDR3 is built from 11 residues. Germline CDR1 MNHEY, CDR2 SMNVEV (reference sequence).